The 20 T cell receptor beta chains below all came from one sample that was sequenced in a study of regulatory T cells in long-lasting Graves disease (dated by TCRdb to the early 2020s). Receptors were amplified or captured by multiplex PCR. The data were produced on an Illumina HiSeq 4000. iRepertoire HTBI primers and Arm-PCR amplification of CDR3 regions were used to construct TCR beta libraries. Through fastp at Q25 and MiXCR, TCRdb rebuilt clones from the public reads, retaining in-frame beta chains. Each entry is one CDR3 protein sequence, shown with its most common DNA and genes. For this sample the table gives 450,000 to 500,000 distinct CDR3 sequences, of which 15% to 20% were detected only once. The ten largest make up 10% to 15% of the sample. Sample time point, as interpreted from the label and publication: newly diagnosed GD, antithyroid drugs for less than 3 months. For both TCR sequencing and RNA sequencing, RNA was extracted from PBMCs using TRIzol.

These data were also filed under a second study, of T cells in Graves' hyperthyroidism and ophthalmopathy.

The input for sequencing was peripheral blood mononuclear cells (PBMCs), taken at new diagnosis, from a patient treated with antithyroid drugs. The receptors stem from a man between 35 and 55 years old with Graves disease. Donor details come from another sample of the same person, matched by shared clones.

As concerns this clonotype: This sequence may be a read error, since a much larger clone differs from it by one base. This chain uses TRBV3-1 with TRBJ2-7; 7 bases map to TRBD2. J lost 5 bases, V lost 4 bases, and 8 bases had no gene match. The V gene's germline CDR1 is LGHDT and CDR2 YNNKEL (reference sequence). The CDR3 sequence is 14 residues long. In DNA, the CDR3 is TGTGCCAGCAGCCCTCGTGAAGGGAGGGACGAGCAGTACTTC. Residues: CASSPREGRDEQYF.

This clonotype has a count of ten or more. The chain is built from TRBV6-2 or TRBV6-3 and TRBJ1-5; 11 bases line up with TRBD1. CDR1 is MNHEY, CDR2 SVGEGT, per germline. The CDR3 extends over 17 amino acids. Unmatched junction bases numbered 7, after V lost 6 bases and J lost 0 bases. The DNA for the CDR3 is TGTGCCAGCAGATTAGGACAGGGGGCAGGTAGCAATCAGCCCCAGCATTTT. Translated, it gives CASRLGQGAGSNQPQHF.

This sequence joins TRBV29-1 and TRBJ2-1; D unresolved. CDR1 SQVTM and CDR2 ANQGSEA come from the germline V gene. The CDR3 is 14 residues long. Trimming pared 2 bases from V and 1 base from J, leaving 9 bases between. The CDR3 reads CSVEPGVSYNEQFF. The CDR3 DNA is TGCAGCGTTGAACCAGGAGTATCCTACAATGAGCAGTTCTTC.

This clonotype was counted a few times. V is TRBV28 and J is TRBJ2-2; D is perhaps TRBD2 (5 bases). Germline V gene data show CDR1 as MDHEN and CDR2 as SYDVKM. Trimming took off 7 bases at V and 6 bases at J, with 12 bases between the two ends. The CDR3 runs 13 residues. CDR3 sequence: CASNLGGPGELFF. The DNA of the CDR3 is TGTGCCAGCAACTTAGGAGGCCCCGGGGAGCTGTTTTTT.

This chain joins TRBV29-1 and TRBJ1-1; no firm D call. Germline CDR1 and CDR2: SQVTM and ANQGSEA. V dropped 1 base and J dropped 6 bases, with 12 bases sitting between them. The CDR3 spans 13 residues. In nucleotides, the CDR3 is TGCAGCGTTGAAGGGGGTGGATTCGCTGAAGCTTTCTTT. Encoded protein: CSVEGGGFAEAFF.

This clonotype was seen many times. This chain links TRBV10-3 with TRBJ2-5; D may correspond to TRBD1 or TRBD2 (5 bases each). Germline V lookup: CDR1 ENHRY, CDR2 SYGVKD. CDR3 length: 18 residues. V lost 6 bases, J lost 3 bases, and 26 bases lay in between. The CDR3 region is CAISAQILQGPRKETQYF. DNA for the CDR3: TGTGCCATCAGCGCCCAGATACTCCAGGGACCGAGAAAAGAGACCCAGTACTTC.

This clonotype was counted a few times. This chain joins TRBV7-6 and TRBJ2-3, with 9 bases matching TRBD1. Germline V gives CDR1 SGHVS, CDR2 FNYEAQ. V was clipped by 5 bases and J by 5 bases; unmatched bases: 2. The CDR3 has 13 residues. The CDR3 reads CASSKDRGDTQYF. The CDR3 DNA follows: TGTGCCAGCAGCAAGGACAGGGGAGATACGCAGTATTTT.

The sample holds many counts of this clonotype. The gene calls are TRBV28 and TRBJ2-3, with 10 nucleotides matching TRBD1. Germline CDR1 reads MDHEN; CDR2 reads SYDVKM. V trimming: 7 bases; J trimming: 3 bases; junction bases outside the gene matches: 7. CDR3 length equals 15 residues. CDR3 loop: CASTTPGQGTDTQYF. The CDR3 DNA sequence: TGTGCCAGCACCACTCCGGGACAGGGGACAGATACGCAGTATTTT. The full variable domain, completed using reference TRBV28 and TRBJ2-3, is DVKVTQSSRYLVKRTGEKVFLECVQDMDHENMFWYRQDPGLGLRLIYFSYDVKMKEKGDIPEGYSVSREKKERFSLILESASTNQTSMYLCASTTPGQGTDTQYFGPGTRLTVL.

This clonotype was picked up many times. This chain joins TRBV2 and TRBJ2-7; 9 nucleotides match TRBD1. The germline V gene has CDR1 SNHLY and CDR2 FYNNEI. V lost 6 bases and J lost 5; bases outside the gene matches: 11. The CDR3 runs 15 residues. The CDR3, as DNA: TGTGCCAGCAGGGTTAACAGGGGGCGCGATAACGAGCAGTACTTC. Protein product: CASRVNRGRDNEQYF.

The J gene is TRBJ2-7, the V gene TRBV19; 8 nucleotides align to TRBD2. Germline V gives CDR1 LNHDA, CDR2 SQIVND (reference sequence). This CDR3 has 15 amino acids. The V segment lost 1 base and the J segment 4 bases; nucleotides outside the gene matches: 6. CDR3 in amino acids: CASSIVSSGTYEQYF. CDR3 sequence (DNA): TGTGCCAGTAGTATAGTGAGTAGCGGGACGTACGAGCAGTACTTC.

The V call is TRBV28, the J call TRBJ2-1, with unresolved D. The germline gives CDR1 MDHEN, CDR2 SYDVKM. With 6 bases removed from V and 2 bases from J, the gap between germline ends came to 17 bases. The CDR3 totals 16 residues. Written as DNA, the CDR3 is TGTGCCAGCAGCCAATCTTGGCGCTCTACCTACAATGAGCAGTTCTTC. Protein sequence: CASSQSWRSTYNEQFF.

This clonotype was counted at least ten times. CDR3 protein: CASSIDGTHGGELFF. DNA for the CDR3: TGTGCCAGTAGTATCGACGGGACCCACGGCGGGGAGCTGTTTTTT. The chain links TRBV19 to TRBJ2-2; possibly TRBD1 or TRBD2 for D (5 bases each). V lost 3 bases, J lost 7 bases, and 15 bases lay in between. This CDR3 region has 15 residues. Germline V gene data show CDR1 as LNHDA and CDR2 as SQIVND (reference sequence). The full variable domain, with the rest looked up from reference TRBV19 and TRBJ2-2, is DGGITQSPKYLFRKEGQNVTLSCEQNLNHDAMYWYRQDPGQGLRLIYYSQIVNDFQKGDIAEGYSVSREKKESFPLTVTSAQKNPTAFYLCASSIDGTHGGELFFGEGSRLTVL.

The rearrangement joins TRBV4-2 to TRBJ2-4, with D possibly called TRBD1 or TRBD2 (6 bases each). The germline CDR1 and CDR2 sequences are LGHNA and YNFKEQ. The CDR3 covers 14 residues. With 2 bases removed from V and 6 bases from J, the gap between germline ends came to 11 bases. DNA of the CDR3: TGTGCCAGCAGCCAACCGGGGGCCGGAAACATTCAGTACTTC. Its protein is CASSQPGAGNIQYF.

The chain couples TRBV18 to TRBJ1-1; 7 bases match TRBD1. With V trimmed by 6 bases and J by 6 bases, 16 bases remained unmatched. The germline V gene encodes CDR1 KGHSH and CDR2 LQKENI. There are 16 residues in the CDR3. In nucleotides, the CDR3 is TGTGCCAGCTCGCCCCAATCAACGACAGGGCGGTCTGAAGCTTTCTTT. This codes for CASSPQSTTGRSEAFF.

This clonotype was counted at least ten times. The chain uses TRBV3-1 and TRBJ1-1, with D tentatively TRBD1 (6 bases). The CDR3 extends over 16 amino acids. Germline values: CDR1 LGHDT, CDR2 YNNKEL (reference sequence). Trimming left V 4 bases short and J 4 bases short, with 19 bases between. In nucleotides, the CDR3 is TGTGCCAGCAGCCCTTCGACAGGAGGGATCGGCACTGAAGCTTTCTTT. Amino acid sequence: CASSPSTGGIGTEAFF.

A note on this clonotype: Here the CDR3 omits its conserved ending phenylalanine or tryptophan, so a read error is the likely source. The genes are TRBV12-3 or TRBV12-4 and TRBJ1-1; perhaps TRBD1 as D (5 bases). Trimming took 1 base from V and 1 from J, leaving 7 bases between them. The CDR3 is made up of 14 amino acids. The CDR3 sequence is CASSLEGRNTEAFL. DNA of the CDR3: TGTGCCAGCAGTTTAGAGGGGAGGAACACTGAAGCTTTCCTT.

CDR3 nucleotides: TGTGCCAGCTCACCTAGGACCGGGACTAGCGGGAGGGCAGACAATGAGCAGTTCTTC. Its protein is CASSPRTGTSGRADNEQFF. This rearrangement joins TRBV18 to TRBJ2-1; 16 positions match TRBD2. The junction had 10 bases not matched to a gene; V was cut back by 3 bases and J by 5 bases. The CDR3 is 19 amino acids. Germline V CDR1 and CDR2: KGHSH, LQKENI.

This clonotype occurred many times. The chain couples TRBV7-9 to TRBJ2-3; possibly TRBD2 for D (5 bases). Germline V gene lookup returns CDR1 SEHNR and CDR2 FQNEAQ (reference sequence). This CDR3 region has 18 residues. Deletions cut 4 bases from V and 0 bases from J, with 20 bases between. CDR3 DNA sequence: TGTGCCAGCAGCTCCCGGATGGACCCTCGGGGTAGCACAGATACGCAGTATTTT. It specifies CASSSRMDPRGSTDTQYF.

The chain has TRBV27 and TRBJ2-1; 7 bases match TRBD2. This CDR3 spans 13 amino acids. V lost 3 bases to trimming and J lost 9 bases; unmatched junction nucleotides: 5. The germline V gene encodes CDR1 MNHEY and CDR2 SMNVEV (reference sequence). The CDR3 DNA sequence: TGTGCCAGCAGTTTGGGAGGGCCGATTGAGCAGTTCTTC. This codes for CASSLGGPIEQFF.

This clonotype was found a few times. The rearrangement links TRBV7-2 to TRBJ2-2, with D perhaps matching TRBD1 (5 bases). In germline, CDR1 is SGHTA, CDR2 FQGNSA. V was trimmed by 5 bases and J by 4 bases, leaving 11 bases between them. This CDR3 has 14 amino acids. This CDR3 is CASSVQVSTGELFF. CDR3 coding DNA: TGTGCCAGCAGCGTACAGGTCTCCACCGGGGAGCTGTTTTTT. The entire variable domain, with the rest obtained from reference TRBV7-2 and TRBJ2-2, is as follows: GAGVSQSPSNKVTEKGKDVELRCDPISGHTALYWYRQSLGQGLEFLIYFQGNSAPDKSGLPSDRFSAERTGGSVSTLTIQRTQQEDSAVYLCASSVQVSTGELFFGEGSRLTVL.